The 18 T cell receptor beta chains reported below all come from one sample, sequenced in a study of blood T cell repertoires in COVID-19. Assay used: immunoSEQ multiplex PCR; TCRdb lists only in-frame clones, some missing. The sample shows 370,000 or so clones, 70% to 90% of them seen only once. Sample: PBMCs or T cells enriched from blood (not recorded which). These receptors were taken from a man aged 25 to 45 who had recovered from COVID-19.

V gene TRBV4-3 combines with J gene TRBJ1-2; 7 bases match TRBD1. The CDR3 covers 14 residues. Germline V gives CDR1 LGHNA, CDR2 YSLEER. Trimming at V came to 4 bases and at J to 7 bases, leaving 9 bases not matched to a gene. The CDR3, as DNA: TGCGCCAGCAGCCGGGCAGGGGGTAATCGTGGCTACACCTTC. It specifies CASSRAGGNRGYTF.

The gene calls are TRBV2 and TRBJ2-1; 12 nucleotides match TRBD2. After removal of 7 bases from V and 7 bases from J, the junction contained 11 bases not matched to a gene. The CDR3 is 16 residues long. CDR1 is SNHLY, CDR2 FYNNEI, per germline. The CDR3 bases are TGTGCCAGCATTAAAGCTAGCGGGGGGGCAAGGAATGAGCAGTTCTTC. It encodes CASIKASGGARNEQFF.

The chain uses TRBV14 and TRBJ1-5, with 10 bases matching TRBD1. Trimming took 1 base from V and 1 from J; bases not matched to a gene: 4. CDR1 and CDR2 from the germline V gene are SGHDN and FVKESK. The CDR3 consists of 17 residues. CDR3 DNA: TGTGCCAGCAGCCAAGGAGGGACAGGGGTGAGCAATCAGCCCCAGCATTTT. Amino acid sequence: CASSQGGTGVSNQPQHF.

The gene calls are TRBV11-2 and TRBJ1-1; D is uncertain. CDR1 SGHAT and CDR2 FQNNGV come from the germline V gene. Trimming pared 3 bases from V and 1 base from J, leaving 3 bases between. The CDR3 runs to 12 residues. The CDR3 DNA reads as TGTGCCAGCAGCTTCCAGAACACTGAAGCTTTCTTT. It translates to CASSFQNTEAFF.

The V and J genes are TRBV5-1 and TRBJ2-1; 10 nucleotides align to TRBD1. The V gene end was trimmed by 1 base and the J gene end by 8 bases; junction bases not matched to a gene: 6. The CDR3 is 15 amino acids. In germline, CDR1 is SGHRS, CDR2 YFSETQ. CDR3 in DNA: TGCGCCAGCAGCTTGTCGGACAGGGGGGTCCATGAGCAGTTCTTC. This encodes CASSLSDRGVHEQFF.

This chain uses TRBV11-3 with TRBJ1-5, with 11 bases lining up with TRBD1. CDR3 length: 15 amino acids. The J segment lost 7 bases and the V segment lost 5 bases, leaving 7 bases of the junction unmatched. Per the germline V gene, CDR1 is SGHNT and CDR2 is YENEEA. The CDR3 loop reads CASSVARTGGQPQHF. CDR3 coding DNA: TGTGCCAGCAGCGTAGCTCGGACAGGGGGCCAGCCCCAGCATTTT.

This clone was detected once. This rearrangement joins TRBV12-3 or TRBV12-4 to TRBJ1-1; no definite D call. Trimming left V 6 bases short and J 6 bases short, with 11 bases between. CDR3 length: 12 amino acids. The DNA of the CDR3 is TGTGCCAGCAGGTATAGTATCGCTGAAGCTTTCTTT. It codes for CASRYSIAEAFF.

The genes are TRBV18 and TRBJ1-5; TRBD1 is a possible D gene (6 bases). Trimming took 0 bases from V and 3 from J, leaving 6 bases between them. Germline V lookup: CDR1 KGHSH, CDR2 LQKENI. The CDR3 is 14 amino acids. CDR3 in amino acids: CASSPPGANQPQHF. The CDR3 DNA follows: TGTGCCAGCTCACCACCGGGGGCCAATCAGCCCCAGCATTTT. The whole variable domain, remainder taken from reference TRBV18 and TRBJ1-5, is NAGVMQNPRHLVRRRGQEARLRCSPMKGHSHVYWYRQLPEEGLKFMVYLQKENIIDESGMPKERFSAEFPKEGPSILRIQQVVRGDSAAYFCASSPPGANQPQHFGDGTRLSIL.

This chain uses TRBV29-1 with TRBJ2-1; the match to TRBD1 covers 8 bases. The CDR3 has 13 residues. J gave up 8 bases and V 0 bases, and 3 bases lay outside the gene matches. In germline, CDR1 is SQVTM, CDR2 ANQGSEA. CDR3: CSVEETRGHEQFF. CDR3 in DNA: TGCAGCGTTGAAGAAACCAGGGGGCATGAGCAGTTCTTC.

The chain has TRBV7-8 and TRBJ2-1; TRBD2 agrees at 8 bases. CDR3 length: 13 amino acids. Germline V gives CDR1 SGHVS, CDR2 FQNEAQ. V was pared by 2 bases and J by 6 bases, with 0 bases of the junction left unmatched. For the CDR3, the DNA is TGTGCCAGCAGCTTACTAGCGGGCAATGAGCAGTTCTTC. Its translation: CASSLLAGNEQFF.

V and J are TRBV6-5 and TRBJ1-2; 11 bases align to TRBD1. This CDR3 spans 15 amino acids. The J segment lost 7 bases and the V segment lost 5 bases, leaving 9 bases of the junction unmatched. Germline loops: CDR1 MNHEY, CDR2 SVGAGI. For the CDR3, the DNA is TGTGCCAGCAGTAGCAAAGGACAGGGGGCCTTTGGCTACACCTTC. It yields the protein CASSSKGQGAFGYTF.

This clone has only one observation. A junction boundary mismatches the germline segment, possibly from a read error. This rearrangement joins TRBV7-8 to TRBJ2-3; TRBD2 agrees at 7 bases. The CDR3 is made up of 13 amino acids. Germline CDR1 reads SGHVS; CDR2 reads FQNEAQ. The CDR3 is CASSLVNEGGSYF. The CDR3 DNA reads as TGTGCCAGTAGCTTAGTTAACGAGGGAGGGTCGTATTTT.

This clone was seen more than once but under ten times. This rearrangement joins TRBV15 to TRBJ2-3; D is unclear. Germline CDR1 reads LNHNV; CDR2 reads YYDKDF (reference sequence). The CDR3 has 15 residues. Trimming shortened V by 1 base and J by 2 bases, and 10 bases separated the two germline ends. The CDR3 sequence is CATSRARSYTDTQYF. The DNA of the CDR3 is TGTGCCACCAGCAGAGCGAGGAGTTACACAGATACGCAGTATTTT.

The V gene is TRBV4-3, the J gene TRBJ2-7, with D possibly TRBD1 on 6 matching bases. This CDR3 has 15 residues. Germline V gene sequence: CDR1 LGHNA, CDR2 YSLEER. Between the trimmed V and J ends, which lost 0 bases and 8 bases, there was a span of 17 bases. The CDR3 loop is CASSQEPLQGSQQYF. CDR3 coding DNA: TGCGCCAGCAGCCAAGAGCCTTTACAGGGCTCCCAGCAGTACTTC.

This sequence joins TRBV7-8 and TRBJ2-1; unclear D gene. V lost 5 bases, J lost 5 bases, and 16 bases lay in between. The length of the CDR3 is 15 residues. CDR1 and CDR2 (germline): SGHVS, FQNEAQ. As DNA, the CDR3 is TGTGCCAGCAGCCTACCAGGATTACCTGACAATGAGCAGTTCTTC. Translating it yields CASSLPGLPDNEQFF.

The sample holds one count of this clone. The chain recombines TRBV30 with TRBJ1-6, with 7 bases aligning to TRBD1. Trimming cost V 4 bases and J 6 bases; bases outside gene matches: 9. The germline V gene has CDR1 GTSNPN and CDR2 SVGIG (reference sequence). This CDR3 is 15 amino acids long. The CDR3, as DNA: TGTGCCTGGACGGGCCAGGGGGTTTCTAATTCACCCCTCCACTTT. It translates to CAWTGQGVSNSPLHF.

The CDR3 is CASSVTSGPYNEQFF. The DNA for the CDR3 is TGTGCCAGCAGCGTGACTAGCGGTCCCTACAATGAGCAGTTCTTC. The chain recombines TRBV11-3 with TRBJ2-1; TRBD2 aligns across 9 bases. The germline V gene encodes CDR1 SGHNT and CDR2 YENEEA. This CDR3 region has 15 residues. J gave up 2 bases and V 5 bases, and 4 bases lay outside the gene matches.

J is TRBJ1-2 and V is TRBV3-1 (or the pseudogene TRBV3-2), with D perhaps TRBD1 (5 bases). The CDR3 has 14 amino acids. The V end lost 7 bases, the J end lost 6 bases, and 18 bases lay between the germline ends. Germline values: CDR1 LGHDT, CDR2 YNNKEL (reference sequence). CDR3 loop: CASTPRTGEDGYTF. The CDR3 coding sequence is TGTGCCAGCACCCCACGAACGGGGGAGGATGGCTACACCTTC.